These T cell receptor beta chains were read from a single sample in a study. TCRdb re-analysed the RT-PCR reads in MiXCR, keeping a single row per CDR3 protein. The sample has 550,000 to 750,000 distinct CDR3 sequences; approximately 15% are singletons. The sequenced sample consisted of memory CD4+ T cells from blood. The receptor source for this set is a female donor in good health, serving as a healthy control. Each CDR3 is given with its conserved first and last residue.

v_call	cdr3_length	j_call	cdr3_aa
TRBV12-3/TRBV12-4	15	TRBJ1-1	CASSPRQFPNTEAFF
TRBV7-2	19	TRBJ2-1	CASSLASPCGTRGAHEQFF
TRBV5-5	14	TRBJ2-5	CASSLEWGQETQYF
TRBV24-1	12	TRBJ2-5	CATSGSEETQYF
TRBV2	14	TRBJ2-3	CASMGGFSTDTQYF
TRBV5-1	14	TRBJ2-3	CASTRGGYTDTQYF
TRBV6-5	18	TRBJ1-6	CASSYPLLPAPYNSPLHF
TRBV7-3	15	TRBJ2-5	CASSPKGQLQETQYF
TRBV4-3	15	TRBJ2-4	CASSQERGNKNIQYF
TRBV5-4	15	TRBJ1-4	CASSRDSTTNEKLFF
TRBV6-1	15	TRBJ1-1	CASSDIQGASTEAFF
TRBV11-2	15	TRBJ2-7	CASSGRKRNSYEQYF
TRBV6-5	16	TRBJ2-2	CASSSATSGNTGELFF
TRBV6-6	13	TRBJ2-7	CASTADLTYEQYF
TRBV6-2/TRBV6-3	12	TRBJ2-7	CASRDRGGEQYF
TRBV3-1	14	TRBJ1-2	CASSQDDRSLGYTF
TRBV28	15	TRBJ2-7	CASSSPGQISYEQYF
TRBV7-6	15	TRBJ2-5	CASSLASGFRETQYF
TRBV5-5	15	TRBJ2-1	CASSQRTPSLGEQFF
TRBV29-1	13	TRBJ1-1	CSVTPTGQQVSFF
TRBV7-9	14	TRBJ2-2	CASSGIAESGELFF
TRBV24-1	13	TRBJ1-5	CATSDWGEQPQHF
TRBV5-6	15	TRBJ2-3	CASSSGTGAGDTQYF
TRBV6-5	14	TRBJ1-2	CASSFSDRNYGYTF
TRBV19	13	TRBJ1-1	CASSKDPIAEAFF
TRBV28	15	TRBJ2-1	CASSLERTRRLQQFF
TRBV3-1	12	TRBJ2-7	CASSSDLGEQYF
TRBV5-1	15	TRBJ2-5	CASKPGLAGTETQYF
TRBV28	15	TRBJ2-3	CASTSGGPKKNTQYF
TRBV7-3	13	TRBJ2-1	CASSAGSLNEQFF
TRBV10-3	15	TRBJ2-2	CAISGSGDNTGELFF
TRBV20-1	14	TRBJ2-1	CSAVSGRPYNEQFF
TRBV10-2	15	TRBJ2-1	CASSVHSKTPLEQFF
TRBV7-9	15	TRBJ1-2	CASSFLETATYGYTF
TRBV6-5	13	TRBJ1-1	CASSRTPNAEAFF
TRBV6-1	15	TRBJ1-5	CASSRTGVTGQPQHF
TRBV18	13	TRBJ2-1	CASSPPIDNEQFF
TRBV7-2	11	TRBJ1-2	CASSPGQGYTF
TRBV25-1	17	TRBJ2-3	CASSDPLGTGDTDTQYF
TRBV11-3	13	TRBJ2-7	CASSREQGGEQYF
TRBV29-1	13	TRBJ2-5	CSVDGLAIGTQYF
TRBV28	13	TRBJ1-6	CASSGSFNSPLHF
TRBV20-1	14	TRBJ2-7	CSGMLAGGSHEQYF
TRBV5-6	14	TRBJ1-2	CASSSLGTVYGYTF
TRBV9	16	TRBJ1-3	CASSPPGTTSGNTIYF
TRBV5-1	13	TRBJ2-7	CASSTDKAYEQYF
TRBV5-1	14	TRBJ2-1	CASSLDVSYNEQFF
TRBV7-2	22	TRBJ2-1	CASSLPLGASGGVVLQRGEQFF
TRBV3-1	13	TRBJ1-1	CASSQEGGREAFF
TRBV6-1	13	TRBJ2-2	CASSEVQGGELFF
TRBV6-2/TRBV6-3	20	TRBJ2-3	CASSYSTRRQGPSSGDTQYF
TRBV29-1	11	TRBJ2-1	CSVGPINEQFF
TRBV30	11	TRBJ2-2	CAWKAAGELFF
TRBV20-1	13	TRBJ2-1	CSASGRDYNEQFF